Sequencing of this T cell receptor beta chain was carried out in a study of CD8+CD57+ T cells in acquired aplastic anemia. Study overall: Sorted CD4+ and CD8+ cells gave an average of about 3 ug of DNA. Study outcomes and limitations: The number of CD8+ CDR3 sequences shared by patients and controls was under 35. Patients and healthy controls showed no significant CD8+ Simpson's diversity difference.

The use of genomic DNA as template underpinned the TCR beta VDJ and CDR3 profiling. TCRdb independently ran MiXCR on the reads; one entry per CDR3 protein. The table lists approximately 270,000 distinct CDR3 sequences, 55% to 65% of them singletons, with around 7.6% in the top ten. V dropped 0 bases and J dropped 5 bases, with 14 bases sitting between them. The germline V gene has CDR1 DFQATT and CDR2 SNEGSKA (reference sequence). The CDR3 is 15 residues long. On this clonotype itself: Its antigen is undetermined.

The chain combines TRBV20-1 with TRBJ2-1, with D possibly matching TRBD1 (6 bases). This receptor was taken from a human donor with severe aplastic anemia or a healthy control (not recorded which). The sequencing sample was made of sorted CD4+, CD8+, or CD8+CD57+ T cells (not recorded which) from PBMCs. The CDR3 DNA sequence: TGCAGTGCTAGAGATCTGGACAGCGTACACAATGAGCAGTTCTTC. Residues: CSARDLDSVHNEQFF.